The source of this T cell receptor (beta chain) is a study of T cell clonotyping in hematopoietic cell transplantation. Findings and caveats of the study: After transplant, recipient diversity fell while pathologically expanded clonotypes grew through day 180. Without cell sorting, CD4 versus CD8 contributions remain unresolved.

The repertoire was sequenced with immunoSEQ multiplex PCR; TCRdb's copy has only in-frame clones and lacks some. The table includes about 36,000 clones, about 87% detected once. This clone was detected a few times. The target antigen is unknown. The ends were cut back, 4 bases at V and 5 bases at J, with 16 bases in the middle. The germline CDR1 and CDR2 sequences are SGDLS and YYNGEE. The CDR3 consists of 15 residues. This clonotype was sampled from a woman in her 40s in good health. Some clones in this sample may be carry-over from other donors' samples. The chain recombines TRBV9 with TRBJ2-1, with D possibly being TRBD2 (6 bases). The sample was peripheral blood mononuclear cells. CDR3 coding DNA: TGTGCCAGCAGCTATGCGGGACTCCTTCACAATGAGCAGTTCTTC. It translates to CASSYAGLLHNEQFF.